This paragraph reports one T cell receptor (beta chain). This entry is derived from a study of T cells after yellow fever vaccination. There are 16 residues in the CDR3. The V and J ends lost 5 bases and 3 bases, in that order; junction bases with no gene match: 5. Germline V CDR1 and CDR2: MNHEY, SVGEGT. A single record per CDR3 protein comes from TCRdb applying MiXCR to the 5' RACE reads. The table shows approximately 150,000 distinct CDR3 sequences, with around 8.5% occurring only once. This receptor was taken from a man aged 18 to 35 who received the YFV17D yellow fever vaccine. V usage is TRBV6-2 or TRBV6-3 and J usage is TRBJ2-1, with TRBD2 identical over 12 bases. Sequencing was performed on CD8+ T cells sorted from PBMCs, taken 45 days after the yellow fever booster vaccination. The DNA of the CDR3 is TGTGCCAGCAGTCGCTCACTAGCGGGGGGCTACAATGAGCAGTTCTTC. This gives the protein CASSRSLAGGYNEQFF.